This T cell receptor beta chain was captured in a study of T cell changes during pregnancy in multiple sclerosis. The CDR3 is made up of 13 amino acids. The V gene end was trimmed by 6 bases and the J gene end by 8 bases; junction bases not matched to a gene: 7. Germline-derived CDR1 and CDR2 are SGHVS and FNYEAQ. The assay was immunoSEQ multiplex PCR, and TCRdb's table has in-frame clones only and misses some. The table records about 59,000 clones, 90% of them present only once. V gene TRBV7-6 combines with J gene TRBJ2-1; 7 bases map to TRBD2. This TCR derives from a female donor in good health, enrolled as a control in a pregnancy study. The material sequenced was peripheral blood, taken in the third trimester of pregnancy. CDR3 protein: CASSSAGEHEQFF. CDR3 sequence (DNA): TGTGCCAGCAGTTCCGCGGGGGAGCATGAGCAGTTCTTC. The full variable domain, completed using reference TRBV7-6 and TRBJ2-1, is GAGVSQSPRYKVTKRGQDVALRCDPISGHVSLYWYRQALGQGPEFLTYFNYEAQQDKSGLPNDRFSAERPEGSISTLTIQRTEQRDSAMYRCASSSAGEHEQFFGPGTRLTVL.